The 2 T cell receptor beta chains given below trace back to one sample, sequenced in a study of OX40 agonist ivuxolimab in advanced cancers. Assay used: immunoSEQ multiplex PCR; TCRdb lists only in-frame clones, some missing. The table includes fewer than 70,000 clones, approximately 81% detected once. Sequenced here: CD4+ or CD8+ T cells sorted from blood, sampled in a trial of the OX40 agonist ivuxolimab. These receptors all come from an adult with an advanced solid tumor such as melanoma, head and neck, liver or kidney cancer.

This clone was seen a handful of times. J is TRBJ2-1 and V is TRBV4-2; 15 bases are a match to TRBD2. The CDR3 is made up of 17 amino acids. V lost 4 bases to trimming and J lost 4 bases; unmatched junction nucleotides: 5. Germline lookup yields CDR1 LGHNA and CDR2 YNFKEQ. In DNA, the CDR3 is TGTGCCAGCAGCCCTAGGACTAGCGGGGGGGGTTACAATGAGCAGTTCTTC. Protein product: CASSPRTSGGGYNEQFF.

This clone has only a few counts. This chain uses TRBV30 with TRBJ1-2; 7 bases map to TRBD1. The CDR3 sequence is 12 residues long. After removal of 7 bases from V and 5 bases from J, the junction contained 7 bases not matched to a gene. Germline CDR1 is GTSNPN and CDR2 is SVGIG (reference sequence). The CDR3 region is CASTGNLYGYTF. For the CDR3, the DNA is TGTGCCTCGACAGGGAATTTGTATGGCTACACCTTC.